This TCR beta chain was recorded in a study of T cell responses to AZD1222 COVID-19 vaccine. Generated by immunoSEQ multiplex PCR, the TCRdb table keeps only in-frame clones and is missing some. The table shows over 100,000 clones, with around nine tenths occurring only once. The germline V gene encodes CDR1 LGHDT and CDR2 YNNKEL (reference sequence). CDR3 size: 14 residues. Trimming shortened V by 2 bases and J by 4 bases, and 9 bases separated the two germline ends. Overall study results and limits: Among spike-specific TCRs, nearly half reportedly target unmutated variant regions. At study baseline, merely several AZD1222 recipients were seropositive.

This clone was found once. The antigen remains undetermined. Source: peripheral blood, taken on day 0 of AZD1222 vaccination. The rearrangement joins TRBV3-1 (or the pseudogene TRBV3-2) to TRBJ2-1; D remains unclear. This TCR was sampled from an adult in good health. For the CDR3, the DNA is TGTGCCAGCAGCCAACTGCGTACATACAATGAGCAGTTCTTC. Translation: CASSQLRTYNEQFF.